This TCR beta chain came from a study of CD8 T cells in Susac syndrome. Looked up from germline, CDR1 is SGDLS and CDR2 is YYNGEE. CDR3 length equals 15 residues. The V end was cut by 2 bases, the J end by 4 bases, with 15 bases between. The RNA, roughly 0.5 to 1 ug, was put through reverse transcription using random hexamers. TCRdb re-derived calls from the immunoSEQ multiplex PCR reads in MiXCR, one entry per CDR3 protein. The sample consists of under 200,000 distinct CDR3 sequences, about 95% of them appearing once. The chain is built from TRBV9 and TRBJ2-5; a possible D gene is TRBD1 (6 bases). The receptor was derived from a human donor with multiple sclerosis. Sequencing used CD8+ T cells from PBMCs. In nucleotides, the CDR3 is TGTGCCAGCAGCGTTTCCACAGGGTATCTAGAGACCCAGTACTTC. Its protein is CASSVSTGYLETQYF.